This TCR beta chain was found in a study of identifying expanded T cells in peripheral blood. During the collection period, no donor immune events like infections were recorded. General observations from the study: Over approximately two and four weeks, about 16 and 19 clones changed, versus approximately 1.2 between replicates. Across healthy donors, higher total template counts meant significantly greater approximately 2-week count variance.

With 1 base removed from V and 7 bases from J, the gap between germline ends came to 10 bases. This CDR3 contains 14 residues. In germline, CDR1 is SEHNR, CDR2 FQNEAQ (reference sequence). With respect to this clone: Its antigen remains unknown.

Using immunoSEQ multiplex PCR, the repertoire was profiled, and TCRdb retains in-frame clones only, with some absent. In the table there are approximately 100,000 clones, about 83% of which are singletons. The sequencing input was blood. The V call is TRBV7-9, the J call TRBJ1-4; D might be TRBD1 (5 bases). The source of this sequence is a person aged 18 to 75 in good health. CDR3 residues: CASSLVGEVEKLFF. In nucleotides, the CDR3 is TGTGCCAGCAGCTTAGTGGGGGAGGTTGAAAAACTGTTTTTT.